These T cell receptor beta chains were read from a single sample in a study of glioma-infiltrating T cells after dendritic cell vaccination. Profiling relied on immunoSEQ multiplex PCR, and the TCRdb table lists in-frame clones only, not all of them. This table holds roughly 85,000 clones, around 85% found once. This sample comprised blood, obtained after dendritic cell vaccination. These receptors were collected from a human donor with glioblastoma. Each CDR3 is given with its conserved first and last residue. The D gene is left open where the match is weak. The listing skips clone size in some rows; elsewhere it reads once, few, many or a size class.

abundance	v_gene	d_gene	j_gene	CDR3aa	CDR3nt
-	TRBV7-9	TRBD1	TRBJ1-3	CASSSYSLGQVISGNTIYF	TGTGCCAGCAGCTCTTATAGCCTGGGACAGGTTATCTCTGGAAACACCATATATTTT
few	TRBV7-7	TRBD1	TRBJ2-7	CASSTGQSYEQYF	TGTGCCAGCAGTACGGGACAGAGCTACGAGCAGTACTTC
-	TRBV15	-	TRBJ2-3	CATSRDIQGSTDTQYF	TGTGCCACCAGCAGAGATATTCAGGGGTCCACAGATACGCAGTATTTT
-	TRBV6-6	TRBD1	TRBJ1-1	CASWPGQGNTEAFF	TGTGCCAGCTGGCCCGGACAGGGAAACACTGAAGCTTTCTTT
once	TRBV2	-	TRBJ2-3	CASSVSSPPDTQYF	TGTGCCAGCAGTGTGAGCTCCCCCCCAGATACGCAGTATTTT
once	TRBV25-1	-	TRBJ1-2	CASSARDGYTF	TGTGCCAGCAGTGCCAGGGATGGCTACACCTTC
-	TRBV6-5	-	TRBJ1-5	CASSRPGGNQPQHF	TGTGCCAGCAGCCGCCCCGGGGGCAATCAGCCCCAGCATTTT
-	TRBV7-6	-	TRBJ2-2	CASSPQGHPNTGELFF	TGTGCCAGCAGCCCCCAGGGCCACCCGAACACCGGGGAGCTGTTTTTT
few	TRBV27	TRBD1	TRBJ2-1	CASSPGGSYNEQFF	TGTGCCAGCAGTCCAGGGGGCTCCTACAATGAGCAGTTCTTC
-	TRBV2	TRBD1	TRBJ1-1	CASSPQGAPTEAFF	TGTGCCAGCAGTCCACAGGGGGCGCCCACTGAAGCTTTCTTT
-	TRBV5-1	TRBD1	TRBJ2-7	CASSLETGVGEQYF	TGCGCCAGCAGCTTGGAGACAGGGGTAGGCGAGCAGTACTTC
-	TRBV5-1	-	TRBJ1-1	CASSLGGNTEAFF	TGCGCCAGCAGCTTGGGAGGGAACACTGAAGCTTTCTTT
-	TRBV19	-	TRBJ2-5	CASSIRRQGFQETQYF	TGTGCCAGTAGTATTCGGCGGCAGGGGTTCCAAGAGACCCAGTACTTC
-	TRBV28	TRBD2	TRBJ2-5	CASSPGLAFRTQYF	TGTGCCAGCAGCCCGGGACTAGCGTTCAGGACCCAGTACTTC
once	TRBV7-9	TRBD1	TRBJ1-2	CASSWATGGRANYGYTF	TGTGCCAGCAGCTGGGCTACAGGGGGCCGAGCTAACTATGGCTACACCTTC
-	TRBV18	TRBD1	TRBJ1-5	CASSHGREQGVNQPQHF	TGTGCCAGCTCACATGGTAGGGAACAGGGGGTGAATCAGCCCCAGCATTTT
-	TRBV9	-	TRBJ2-6	CASRASGANVLTF	TGTGCCAGCAGGGCCTCTGGGGCCAACGTCCTGACTTTC
-	TRBV7-2	TRBD2	TRBJ2-3	CASSSGLAGPSDTQYF	TGTGCCAGCAGCTCAGGACTAGCGGGACCTTCAGATACGCAGTATTTT
-	TRBV7-6	-	TRBJ2-7	CASSFNPSAYEQYF	TGTGCCAGCAGCTTTAACCCAAGCGCCTACGAGCAGTACTTC
-	TRBV5-1	TRBD2	TRBJ2-3	CASSPGTSVPSTDTQYF	TGCGCCAGCAGCCCCGGGACTAGCGTTCCTAGCACAGATACGCAGTATTTT
-	TRBV4-3	TRBD1	TRBJ1-5	CASSQYSGTGSSQPQHF	TGCGCCAGCAGCCAGTACTCCGGGACAGGGTCATCACAGCCCCAGCATTTT
-	TRBV7-2	TRBD2	TRBJ2-7	CASSVIAGAYEQYF	TGTGCCAGCAGCGTGATAGCGGGGGCCTACGAGCAGTACTTC
-	TRBV30	-	TRBJ2-3	CAWTALGSGVGTQYF	TGTGCCTGGACCGCTCTCGGGAGTGGAGTTGGAACGCAGTATTTT
-	TRBV9	TRBD2	TRBJ2-7	CASSASGSLDEQYF	TGTGCCAGCAGCGCTAGCGGGAGCCTCGACGAGCAGTACTTC
-	TRBV5-1	TRBD2	TRBJ2-2	CASSESGRSTGELFF	TGCGCCAGCAGCGAGAGCGGGAGGAGCACCGGGGAGCTGTTTTTT
-	TRBV4-2	TRBD2	TRBJ2-7	CASSQDMTTSGYSYEQYF	TGTGCCAGCAGCCAAGATATGACGACTAGCGGATATTCCTACGAGCAGTACTTC
-	TRBV9	TRBD1	TRBJ1-1	CASSQTGDTEAFF	TGTGCCAGCAGTCAAACAGGGGATACTGAAGCTTTCTTT